These T cell receptor beta chains were read from a single sample in a study of cytomegalovirus exposure and HLA in healthy donors. Sequencing was performed with immunoSEQ multiplex PCR; in TCRdb, only in-frame clones are kept and a portion is missing. This sample has about 190,000 clones, with about 83% found just once. The source material was PBMCs. These receptors all come from a man aged 40-55 years in good health and CMV-seropositive. CDR3s include the opening cysteine and the closing phenylalanine or tryptophan. Fields, in order: clone size, J gene, V gene, D gene, CDR3 protein, CDR3 DNA. D genes are given only for firm matches. Not every row has a clone size; where given, it reads once, few, many or a size class.

size: -
J: TRBJ1-1
V: TRBV2
D: TRBD1
CDR3: CASSFEQGAEAFF
DNA: TGTGCCAGCAGTTTTGAACAGGGGGCTGAAGCTTTCTTT

size: -
J: TRBJ1-2
V: TRBV29-1
D: TRBD1
CDR3: CSVIQDRGYGYTF
DNA: TGCAGCGTGATCCAGGACAGGGGCTATGGCTACACCTTC

size: -
J: TRBJ2-1
V: TRBV6-5
D: TRBD2
CDR3: CASSSAGGSSYNEQFF
DNA: TGTGCCAGCAGTTCCGCGGGCGGGAGCTCCTACAATGAGCAGTTCTTC

size: -
J: TRBJ2-1
V: TRBV5-4
D: TRBD2
CDR3: CASSPGTNSGNEQFF
DNA: TGTGCCAGCAGCCCGGGGACTAATTCAGGCAATGAGCAGTTCTTC

size: -
J: TRBJ2-3
V: TRBV6-1
D: -
CDR3: CASPTGVRTDTQYF
DNA: TGTGCCAGCCCGACCGGGGTTCGCACAGATACGCAGTATTTT

size: -
J: TRBJ1-2
V: TRBV10-3
D: TRBD1
CDR3: CAISRQGENYGYTF
DNA: TGTGCCATCAGCCGACAGGGGGAGAACTATGGCTACACCTTC

size: -
J: TRBJ2-7
V: TRBV7-2
D: TRBD1
CDR3: CASSLASGTDRYEQYF
DNA: TGTGCCAGCAGTCTGGCCTCCGGGACAGACAGATACGAGCAGTACTTC

size: once
J: TRBJ2-1
V: TRBV5-5
D: -
CDR3: CASSSTGLHLSYNEQFF
DNA: TGTGCCAGCAGCTCGACCGGACTCCACCTTTCCTACAATGAGCAGTTCTTC

size: -
J: TRBJ1-5
V: TRBV7-9
D: TRBD1
CDR3: CASSLNQGDGQPQHF
DNA: TGTGCCAGCAGCTTAAATCAGGGGGACGGTCAGCCCCAGCATTTT

size: -
J: TRBJ2-3
V: TRBV9
D: -
CDR3: CASSPRGGGGTDTQYF
DNA: TGTGCCAGCAGCCCCCGGGGAGGGGGAGGTACAGATACGCAGTATTTT

size: -
J: TRBJ2-1
V: TRBV6-6
D: -
CDR3: CASSLNYNEQFF
DNA: TGTGCCAGCAGCCTTAACTACAATGAGCAGTTCTTC

size: -
J: TRBJ2-5
V: TRBV29-1
D: -
CDR3: CSVDIAAEQETQYF
DNA: TGCAGCGTTGATATAGCGGCCGAACAAGAGACCCAGTACTTC

size: -
J: TRBJ2-7
V: TRBV2
D: -
CDR3: CASSGGGEQYF
DNA: TGTGCCAGCAGTGGAGGGGGCGAGCAGTACTTC

size: -
J: TRBJ2-7
V: TRBV4-2
D: -
CDR3: CASSQGLAEISYEQYF
DNA: TGTGCCAGCAGCCAAGGGCTAGCCGAGATTTCCTACGAGCAGTACTTC

size: once
J: TRBJ1-5
V: TRBV7-2
D: -
CDR3: CASSLGVSRNQPQHF
DNA: TGTGCCAGCAGCCTAGGAGTTAGCAGAAATCAGCCCCAGCATTTT

size: -
J: TRBJ1-4
V: TRBV15
D: -
CDR3: CATSTHTGKGEKLFF
DNA: TGTGCCACCAGCACCCATACAGGGAAGGGTGAAAAACTGTTTTTT

size: -
J: TRBJ2-5
V: TRBV5-5
D: TRBD2
CDR3: CASSLLFGGLAVQETQYF
DNA: TGTGCCAGCAGCTTGTTGTTTGGAGGACTAGCGGTACAAGAGACCCAGTACTTC

size: -
J: TRBJ1-1
V: TRBV6-5
D: -
CDR3: CASSYSNGGAFF
DNA: TGTGCCAGCAGTTACTCGAACGGGGGAGCTTTCTTT

size: -
J: TRBJ2-4
V: TRBV7-8
D: -
CDR3: CASSTGRWEVKNIQYF
DNA: TGTGCCAGCAGCACGGGACGTTGGGAGGTCAAAAACATTCAGTACTTC

size: -
J: TRBJ2-1
V: TRBV14
D: -
CDR3: CASSPSLYNEQFF
DNA: TGTGCCAGCAGCCCCTCCCTATACAATGAGCAGTTCTTC

size: -
J: TRBJ2-3
V: TRBV25-1
D: TRBD2
CDR3: CASSEYMGTSASTDTQYF
DNA: TGTGCCAGCAGTGAATATATGGGGACTAGCGCCTCCACAGATACGCAGTATTTT

size: -
J: TRBJ1-2
V: TRBV18
D: -
CDR3: CASSPQGSGYTF
DNA: TGTGCCAGCTCACCTCAGGGGTCTGGCTACACCTTC

size: -
J: TRBJ2-1
V: TRBV5-4
D: -
CDR3: CASSLDASGYNEQFF
DNA: TGTGCCAGCAGCTTGGATGCGAGCGGGTACAATGAGCAGTTCTTC

size: -
J: TRBJ2-1
V: TRBV7-2
D: TRBD2
CDR3: CASSLPPGLAGDYEQFF
DNA: TGTGCCAGCAGCCTGCCCCCGGGACTAGCGGGAGACTATGAGCAGTTCTTC

size: few
J: TRBJ2-5
V: TRBV29-1
D: TRBD2
CDR3: CSVAIGRGETQYF
DNA: TGCAGCGTTGCAATCGGGAGGGGAGAGACCCAGTACTTC

size: -
J: TRBJ1-6
V: TRBV7-9
D: TRBD1
CDR3: CASSSRGTAYNSPLHF
DNA: TGTGCCAGCTCGTCGCGCGGGACAGCGTATAATTCACCCCTCCACTTT

size: -
J: TRBJ2-1
V: TRBV29-1
D: TRBD2
CDR3: CSVDLGGLAGGNEQFF
DNA: TGCAGCGTTGACCTAGGGGGACTAGCGGGGGGCAATGAGCAGTTCTTC

size: -
J: TRBJ2-7
V: TRBV5-1
D: -
CDR3: CASSLGVGDYEQYF
DNA: TGCGCCAGCAGCTTGGGGGTTGGAGACTACGAGCAGTACTTC

size: -
J: TRBJ2-7
V: TRBV9
D: TRBD1
CDR3: CASSVDPTGNYEQYF
DNA: TGTGCCAGCAGCGTAGACCCGACAGGGAACTACGAGCAGTACTTC

size: -
J: TRBJ2-7
V: TRBV18
D: TRBD2
CDR3: CASSPPVSGRSLGEQYF
DNA: TGTGCCAGCTCACCACCCGTTAGCGGGAGGTCGTTGGGGGAGCAGTACTTC

size: -
J: TRBJ2-5
V: TRBV2
D: -
CDR3: CASSEVGGETQYF
DNA: TGTGCCAGCAGTGAGGTCGGGGGAGAGACCCAGTACTTC

size: -
J: TRBJ2-3
V: TRBV6-5
D: TRBD1
CDR3: CASSKTGVGGDTQYF
DNA: TGTGCCAGCAGTAAGACAGGGGTCGGCGGGGATACGCAGTATTTT

size: -
J: TRBJ2-7
V: TRBV5-1
D: TRBD2
CDR3: CASSLVASGPYEQYF
DNA: TGCGCCAGCAGCTTGGTCGCTAGCGGGCCCTACGAGCAGTACTTC

size: -
J: TRBJ2-6
V: TRBV19
D: -
CDR3: CATHPDSFISGANGLTF
DNA: TGTGCCACCCACCCGGACAGCTTCATTTCTGGGGCCAACGGCCTGACTTTC

size: -
J: TRBJ2-1
V: TRBV5-1
D: TRBD2
CDR3: CASRSGVYNEQFF
DNA: TGCGCCAGCAGAAGCGGGGTCTACAATGAGCAGTTCTTC

size: -
J: TRBJ1-2
V: TRBV11-1
D: TRBD1
CDR3: CASSPRDRDGYTF
DNA: TGTGCCAGCAGCCCTAGGGACAGGGATGGCTACACCTTC

size: once
J: TRBJ2-5
V: TRBV15
D: TRBD2
CDR3: CATSRDLAGGRETQYF
DNA: TGTGCCACCAGCAGAGATCTAGCGGGAGGGCGAGAGACCCAGTACTTC

size: -
J: TRBJ2-2
V: TRBV29-1
D: TRBD1
CDR3: CSVGDRVLDTGELFF
DNA: TGCAGCGTTGGGGACAGGGTTTTGGACACCGGGGAGCTGTTTTTT

size: -
J: TRBJ2-5
V: TRBV9
D: TRBD2
CDR3: CASSVENGRAGETQYF
DNA: TGTGCCAGCAGCGTAGAGAACGGGAGGGCCGGAGAGACCCAGTACTTC

size: -
J: TRBJ2-1
V: TRBV5-1
D: TRBD2
CDR3: CASSLGLAGVYNEQFF
DNA: TGCGCCAGCAGCTTGGGGCTAGCGGGGGTGTACAATGAGCAGTTCTTC

size: -
J: TRBJ2-6
V: TRBV6-1
D: -
CDR3: CASSEQRIGANVLTF
DNA: TGTGCCAGCAGTGAACAGCGAATTGGGGCCAACGTCCTGACTTTC

size: -
J: TRBJ2-2
V: TRBV9
D: TRBD2
CDR3: CASSVASGITGELFF
DNA: TGTGCTAGCAGCGTAGCTAGCGGGATCACCGGGGAGCTGTTTTTT

size: once
J: TRBJ2-3
V: TRBV19
D: TRBD2
CDR3: CASRARGSGTDTQYF
DNA: TGTGCCAGTAGAGCGCGGGGGAGTGGCACAGATACGCAGTATTTT

size: -
J: TRBJ1-1
V: TRBV5-1
D: TRBD1
CDR3: CASSLQTGAEAFF
DNA: TGCGCCAGCAGCTTGCAGACAGGGGCTGAAGCTTTCTTT

size: -
J: TRBJ1-2
V: TRBV4-3
D: -
CDR3: CASSQVTEGLQNYGYTF
DNA: TGCGCCAGCAGCCAAGTAACAGAAGGCCTGCAAAACTATGGCTACACCTTC

size: -
J: TRBJ1-2
V: TRBV4-3
D: TRBD1
CDR3: CASSRNTGGLYGYTF
DNA: TGCGCCAGCAGCCGCAACACAGGGGGCCTCTATGGCTACACCTTC

size: -
J: TRBJ1-3
V: TRBV9
D: -
CDR3: CASSVLQSGNTIYF
DNA: TGTGCCAGCAGCGTATTACAGTCGGGAAACACCATATATTTT

size: once
J: TRBJ2-7
V: TRBV28
D: TRBD2
CDR3: CASSFLLAGGSQQYF
DNA: TGTGCCAGCAGTTTCCTCCTAGCGGGGGGTTCTCAGCAGTACTTC

size: -
J: TRBJ2-3
V: TRBV5-1
D: TRBD1
CDR3: CASSRRGDSSSTDTQYF
DNA: TGCGCCAGCAGCCGGAGAGGGGACAGCTCTAGCACAGATACGCAGTATTTT

size: once
J: TRBJ2-1
V: TRBV18
D: TRBD1
CDR3: CASSPLDRAYNEQFF
DNA: TGTGCCAGCTCACCCTTAGACAGGGCCTACAATGAGCAGTTCTTC

size: -
J: TRBJ2-7
V: TRBV18
D: TRBD2
CDR3: CASSSREREPYEQYF
DNA: TGTGCCAGCTCCTCCCGGGAGCGGGAGCCCTACGAGCAGTACTTC

size: -
J: TRBJ1-3
V: TRBV18
D: -
CDR3: CASSPADSSGNTIYF
DNA: TGTGCCAGCTCACCAGCAGACTCGTCTGGAAACACCATATATTTT